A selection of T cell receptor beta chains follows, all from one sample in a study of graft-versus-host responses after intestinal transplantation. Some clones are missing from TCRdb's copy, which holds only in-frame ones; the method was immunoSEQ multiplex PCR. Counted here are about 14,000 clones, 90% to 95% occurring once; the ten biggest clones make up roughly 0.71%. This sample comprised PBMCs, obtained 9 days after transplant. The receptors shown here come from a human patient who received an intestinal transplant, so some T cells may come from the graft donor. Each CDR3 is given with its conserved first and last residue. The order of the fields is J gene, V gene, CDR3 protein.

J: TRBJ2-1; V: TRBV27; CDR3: CASSPVVAPMQDEQFF
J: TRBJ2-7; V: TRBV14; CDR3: CASSQHIVMQDSYEQYF
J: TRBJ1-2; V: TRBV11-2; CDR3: CASSPEDGYGYTF
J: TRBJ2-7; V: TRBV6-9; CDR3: CASSPSYSQGIEVSWHEQYF
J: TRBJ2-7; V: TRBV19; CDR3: CASSPTSGLSSYEQYF
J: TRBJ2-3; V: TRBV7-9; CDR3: CASSHPGPNTDTQYF
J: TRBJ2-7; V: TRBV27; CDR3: CASSFNLAYEQYF
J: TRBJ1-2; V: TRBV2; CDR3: CASSGRRVYGYTF
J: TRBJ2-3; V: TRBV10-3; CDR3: CAISGEADTQYF
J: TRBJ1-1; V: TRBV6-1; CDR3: CASSEAELGPEAFF
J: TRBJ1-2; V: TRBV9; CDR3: CASSVARRGESYGYTF
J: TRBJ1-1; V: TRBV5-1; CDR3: CASSFMDTNTEAFF
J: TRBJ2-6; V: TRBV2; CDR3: CASSRDSHYSGANVLTF
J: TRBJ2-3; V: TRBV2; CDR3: CASRPFRTSSSTDTQYF
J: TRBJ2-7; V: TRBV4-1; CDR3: CASSQHPFPGAVFGEQYF
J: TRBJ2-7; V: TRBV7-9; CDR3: CASSSTGQGGHEQYF
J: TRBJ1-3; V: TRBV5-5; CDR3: CASSWALGGNTIYF
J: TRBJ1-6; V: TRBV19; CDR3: CASSISGTASSYNSPLHF
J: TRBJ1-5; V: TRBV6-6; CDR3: CASTSRVAPYQPQHF
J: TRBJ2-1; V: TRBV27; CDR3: CASSLGLAAYNEQFF